This passage covers 2 T cell receptor beta chains from one sample sequenced in a study of blood T cell repertoires in COVID-19 (dated by TCRdb to 2018 to 2021). The protocol used for the library was the immunoSEQ multiplex PCR assay. What TCRdb holds here is the immuneACCESS table cut down to in-frame rearrangements. Part of the clones is not present; checked against another copy, under half of the missing clones reflect an unresolved V gene, and the others are unexplained. The sample table lists about 150,000 clones, more than 80% of them with a count of one. The ten top clones hold roughly 12% of the sample. The sequenced sample consisted of peripheral blood. Receptor source: a man in his late teens or twenties with COVID-19, enrolled during active disease.

The chain has TRBV9 and TRBJ2-1, with 8 bases identical to TRBD2. The CDR3 runs to 15 residues. Germline V gene lookup returns CDR1 SGDLS and CDR2 YYNGEE. After removal of 4 bases from V and 4 bases from J, the junction contained 7 bases not matched to a gene. The CDR3 reads CASSSPAGVYNEQFF. The CDR3 DNA reads as TGTGCCAGCAGCAGCCCAGCGGGGGTTTACAATGAGCAGTTCTTC.

The rearrangement links TRBV7-3 to TRBJ2-5, with 10 positions matching TRBD1. The junction had 5 bases not matched to a gene; V was cut back by 3 bases and J by 4 bases. CDR1 and CDR2 (germline): SGHTA, FQGTGA. CDR3 length: 15 residues. CDR3: CASSFGTGAVETQYF. CDR3 nucleotide sequence: TGTGCCAGCAGCTTCGGGACAGGGGCCGTAGAGACCCAGTACTTC.